The text below deals with one T cell receptor beta chain. V lost 2 bases and J lost 5; bases outside the gene matches: 11. The CDR3 contains 17 residues. Looked up from germline, CDR1 is KGHDR and CDR2 is SFDVKD. Per the original methods: Estimated nucleated cell counts came from reference gene primer amplification. The data were produced by immunoSEQ multiplex PCR, yet TCRdb's version contains in-frame clones alone and is incomplete. The V and J calls and the clone size are those of that table, but D and trimming were determined from the DNA. Of 350,000 to 400,000 clones in the sample, 90% were seen once. This sample is part of a study of blood T cell repertoires in COVID-19. Study overall: Material from acute and convalescent COVID-19 was sourced from the United States, Italy and Spain. Sample material is recorded as cDNA or gDNA derived from T cells, B-cell-depleted T cells, or PBMCs.

Input material: peripheral blood. The chain recombines TRBV24-1 with TRBJ1-5, with 7 bases aligning to TRBD1. The TCR sequence derives from a young man with active or convalescent COVID-19. CDR3 in DNA: TGTGCCACCAGTGATTCTGAACAGGGGACTCAGGATCAGCCCCAGCATTTT. It is translated as CATSDSEQGTQDQPQHF.